These 6 T cell receptor beta chains originate from one sample sequenced in a study of T cell repertoires in cytomegalovirus infection. TCRdb re-derived calls from the reads in MiXCR, one entry per CDR3 protein. The table lists 350,000 to 550,000 distinct CDR3 sequences, approximately 33% of them singletons. The sequencing input was PBMCs. The receptors were sampled from a human donor in good health (CMV status not recorded). Some clones in this sample may be carry-over from other donors' samples.

This clonotype was seen a handful of times. The chain couples TRBV20-1 to TRBJ2-1, with 9 bases that match TRBD1. Germline values: CDR1 DFQATT, CDR2 SNEGSKA (reference sequence). The CDR3 has 15 residues. Unmatched junction bases numbered 8, after V lost 3 bases and J lost 5 bases. The CDR3 loop reads CSARFVDRGDNEQFF. For the CDR3, the DNA is TGCAGTGCTAGGTTTGTCGACAGGGGGGACAATGAGCAGTTCTTC.

The table lists this clonotype with many counts. The V gene is TRBV11-2, the J gene TRBJ2-5; D is uncertain. This CDR3 region has 13 residues. V lost 5 bases to trimming and J lost 1 base, with 8 bases between them. Germline CDR1 SGHAT, CDR2 FQNNGV. The DNA for the CDR3 is TGTGCCAGCAGCCGAGGCAGCCAAGAGACCCAGTACTTC. Translation gives CASSRGSQETQYF.

About this clonotype itself: A junction boundary mismatches the germline segment, possibly from a read error. CDR3 nucleotide sequence: TGCTCCAGCAGCCAAGATCCTGAGGTTGTAGGGGCCGCCGGGAACACTGAAGATTTCTTT. Protein sequence: CSSSQDPEVVGAAGNTEDFF. This chain uses TRBV4-1 with TRBJ1-1; possibly TRBD1 for D (5 bases). The CDR3 runs to 20 residues. The germline CDR1 and CDR2 sequences are MGHRA and YSYEKL.

In its sample, this clonotype was seen many times. The genes are TRBV7-2 and TRBJ1-6; TRBD1 matches at 10 bases. This CDR3 spans 14 amino acids. Germline V CDR1 and CDR2: SGHTA, FQGNSA. The J segment lost 10 bases and the V segment lost 7 bases, leaving 7 bases of the junction unmatched. CDR3 sequence: CASNLRDRGSPLHF. As DNA, the CDR3 is TGTGCCAGCAACCTCCGGGACAGGGGCTCACCCCTCCACTTT.

In this sample, this clonotype turned up many times. The chain has TRBV6-2 or TRBV6-3 and TRBJ2-1; 8 nucleotides line up with TRBD1. Germline CDR1 MNHEY, CDR2 SVGEGT. The CDR3 loop spans 16 amino acids. The V segment lost 2 bases and the J segment 2 bases; nucleotides outside the gene matches: 5. The CDR3 region is CASSYTDRGTYNEQFF. In DNA form, the CDR3 reads TGTGCCAGCAGTTACACCGACAGGGGCACCTACAATGAGCAGTTCTTC.

As concerns this clonotype: A much larger clone differs from this one at a single base, so this may be a read error. The conserved final phenylalanine or tryptophan is absent from the CDR3, which likely points to a read error. The chain combines TRBV7-4 with TRBJ2-5, with a weak D call TRBD1 (5 bases). This CDR3 is 12 amino acids long. Per germline, CDR1 SGHVT and CDR2 SQSDAQ. The V gene lost 5 bases and the J gene lost 5 bases, with 9 bases spanning the gap. CDR3 sequence reads: CASSKGFETQYV. The CDR3 nucleotides are TGTGCCAGCAGCAAGGGGTTTGAGACCCAGTACGTC.